What follows is one T cell receptor beta chain and its context. The antigen it recognizes is unknown. No base qualities exist here, and no much larger clone lies one base off it. The data are from a study of blood T cell repertoires in COVID-19 (dated by TCRdb to 2020 to 2022). Looking at the study overall: Collaborator samples came from the United States, Italy and Spain and covered acute and convalescent phases of COVID-19. The prospective study material was composed of cDNA or gDNA derived from T cells, B-cell-depleted T cells, or PBMCs. Subjects who had been exposed to COVID-19, were actively infected with it, or had recovered from it provided the deeply sampled blood TCRbeta repertoires that made up the dataset. The repertoires were released in a freely available public database meant as a resource for research on the immune response to SARS-CoV-2. Samples came from the ongoing ImmuneRACE study (first 160 participants) plus 1,254 subjects from 6 global collaborators. Sample metadata almost always included a de-identified subject ID, COVID-19 status, age in years and sex. HLA class I and class II types, where available, came from metadata supplied by the sample provider rather than from assay-based typing. Beyond this particular receptor, the publication reports: Clinical and demographic metadata were provided uncurated, with the amount varying by source and participant.

Each collaborating institution followed its own protocols to collect whole blood in K2EDTA tubes. For TCRbeta analysis, collaborator samples were shipped as frozen whole blood, as isolated PBMCs, or as DNA extracted from either sample type. TCRbeta CDR3 regions were amplified from genomic DNA by means of the immunoSEQ Assay, a bias-controlled multiplex PCR. As for the authors' bioinformatics: The number of nucleated cells in each sample was estimated from the amplification of reference gene primers within the assay. To quantify the absolute abundance of each unique TCRbeta CDR3 rearrangement, sequence reads were collapsed and filtered. Productive Simpson clonality was computed per sample as the square root of Simpson's diversity index over productive rearrangements. Entries here come from immuneACCESS through TCRdb and include only in-frame sequences with V and J called. Some clones fail to appear in such tables; in the studies checked, an unresolved V gene covers under half of the shortfall, and the cause of the remainder is unknown. That table gives V, J and clone size, and the DNA gave D and trimming. This sample lists about 240,000 clones; 65% to 85% were detected once. The leading ten clones occupy 5.5% of the sample.

Input material: peripheral blood. This TCR was recovered from a human donor in a cohort sampled during active COVID-19.

The DNA sequence is given as TGTGCCAGCAGCAAAGATGTAGGCGACAGCGATATCTCGGGTCAGCCCCAGCATTTT. Its protein reads: CASSKDVGDSDISGQPQHF. The chain uses TRBV21-1 and TRBJ1-5; the table's D call, TRBD1, has no DNA check behind it. TRBV21-1 is a recognized pseudogene. There are 19 amino acids in the CDR3, from cysteine to phenylalanine inclusive. Only CDR3 DNA is held: 57 bases, read in frame from base 1.